This T cell receptor (beta chain) emerged from a study of blood T cell repertoires in COVID-19. Study context: Samples came from the United States, Italy and Spain, spanning acute and convalescent COVID-19. The analysed material was cDNA or gDNA that came from T cells, B-cell-depleted T cells, or PBMCs.

The V end was cut by 1 base, the J end by 5 bases, with 13 bases between. Per the germline V gene, CDR1 is SGHTA and CDR2 is FQGTGA. The CDR3 is 15 amino acids. Clones were read by immunoSEQ multiplex PCR, and TCRdb kept only the in-frame ones, dropping some. The data show some 250,000 clones, with 85% to 90% seen just once and roughly 8.6% held by the top ten. Individuals aged about 18 to 89 years were recruited from some 26 US areas. The V call is TRBV7-3, the J call TRBJ2-3, with D possibly matching TRBD1 (6 bases). The TCR comes from a man aged 35-49 years who had recovered from COVID-19. The sequenced sample consisted of PBMCs or T cells enriched from blood (not recorded which). CDR3 in amino acids: CASSLRGLRGDTQYF. In DNA form, the CDR3 reads TGTGCCAGCAGCTTAAGGGGGCTGAGAGGAGATACGCAGTATTTT.